This T cell receptor beta chain was retrieved from a study of shared clonotypes between healthy human individuals. General study findings and limits: Researchers sampled blood only, noting tissue repertoires likely differ.

V shed 4 bases, J shed 6 bases, and the junction held 8 bases outside the gene matches. The CDR3 spans 14 residues. Germline values: CDR1 KGHSH, CDR2 LQKENI. The repertoire was sequenced with immunoSEQ multiplex PCR; TCRdb's copy has only in-frame clones and lacks some. The sample has fewer than 650,000 clones; around three quarters are singletons. A word on this clone: The antigen is unknown.

Adults of Caucasian background living in Nashville, Tennessee made up all donors. The receptor comes from a woman in her forties in good health. Some clones in this sample may be carry-over from other donors' samples. This chain joins TRBV18 and TRBJ2-7, with TRBD1 matching 8 bases. The sample consisted of PBMCs. Written as DNA, the CDR3 is TGTGCCAGCTCACTAACAGGGGGTATGGGCGAGCAGTACTTC. Encoded protein: CASSLTGGMGEQYF. Full variable domain (missing parts from reference TRBV18 and TRBJ2-7): NAGVMQNPRHLVRRRGQEARLRCSPMKGHSHVYWYRQLPEEGLKFMVYLQKENIIDESGMPKERFSAEFPKEGPSILRIQQVVRGDSAAYFCASSLTGGMGEQYFGPGTRLTVT.